Listed below are T cell receptor beta chains from one sample, sequenced in a study of glioma-infiltrating T cells after dendritic cell vaccination. Clones were sequenced by immunoSEQ multiplex PCR, and TCRdb holds only the in-frame ones, with some missing. The data show fewer than 45,000 clones, 70% to 85% seen once. The sample here was blood, taken before dendritic cell vaccination. The receptors were gathered from a human donor with glioblastoma. Each CDR3 is given with its conserved first and last residue. The D gene is left open where the match is weak. Some rows have no size entry. The others give once, few or many, or a class for an expanded clone.

V	J	D	size	CDR3	DNA
TRBV2	TRBJ2-1	TRBD2	once	CASSEQRGGYNEQFF	TGTGCCAGCAGTGAACAGCGGGGGGGTTACAATGAGCAGTTCTTC
TRBV9	TRBJ2-1	TRBD1	-	CASSVEGAASYNEQFF	TGTGCCAGCAGCGTAGAGGGGGCGGCCTCCTACAATGAGCAGTTCTTC
TRBV30	TRBJ1-5	TRBD1	few	CAWRDRGSPNQPQHF	TGTGCCTGGAGGGACAGGGGGTCCCCCAATCAGCCCCAGCATTTT
TRBV4-3	TRBJ1-2	TRBD1	-	CASSQFRDSGYTF	TGCGCCAGCAGCCAATTTCGGGACAGCGGCTACACCTTC
TRBV11-3	TRBJ2-5	-	-	CASSLGSSGGQETQYF	TGTGCCAGCAGCTTGGGTAGTAGCGGCGGCCAAGAGACCCAGTACTTC
TRBV6-6	TRBJ2-3	-	-	CASGSSHDSTDTQYF	TGTGCCAGCGGATCTAGCCACGATAGCACAGATACGCAGTATTTT
TRBV19	TRBJ1-5	-	-	CASKAGRDNQPQHF	TGTGCCAGTAAAGCCGGGAGGGACAATCAGCCCCAGCATTTT
TRBV27	TRBJ1-4	TRBD1	-	CASRKQGAVEKLFF	TGTGCCAGCAGGAAACAGGGGGCAGTTGAAAAACTGTTTTTT
TRBV5-1	TRBJ2-1	-	-	CASSLGQTSYNEQFF	TGCGCCAGCAGCTTGGGACAAACCTCCTACAATGAGCAGTTCTTC
TRBV4-2	TRBJ2-7	-	-	CASSPNRASGRQYF	TGTGCCAGCAGCCCAAACAGGGCTTCTGGACGGCAGTACTTC
TRBV5-6	TRBJ1-2	TRBD1	-	CASTPRGYQGYTF	TGTGCCAGCACACCCAGGGGGTATCAGGGCTACACCTTC
TRBV5-4	TRBJ1-2	-	-	CASSSMLGHGYTF	TGTGCCAGCAGCTCCATGCTGGGCCATGGCTACACCTTC
TRBV5-4	TRBJ1-2	-	-	CASSLDGRDPNYGYTF	TGTGCCAGCAGCTTGGACGGCAGGGATCCTAACTATGGCTACACCTTC
TRBV2	TRBJ1-5	TRBD1	-	CASQDGQGNQPQHF	TGTGCCAGCCAAGACGGACAGGGAAATCAGCCCCAGCATTTT
TRBV29-1	TRBJ2-6	TRBD1	-	CSEGGTGTLPVLTF	TGCAGCGAGGGGGGGACAGGGACCCTCCCCGTCCTGACTTTC
TRBV5-6	TRBJ2-2	TRBD2	-	CASSRTSGGAVTGELFF	TGTGCCAGCAGCCGGACTAGCGGGGGGGCGGTGACCGGGGAGCTGTTTTTT
TRBV10-2	TRBJ1-1	-	-	CASRGNRRTTEAFF	TGCGCCAGTCGGGGGAATCGGAGGACGACTGAAGCTTTCTTT
TRBV11-1	TRBJ2-5	-	few	CASSPVERSQETQYF	TGTGCCAGCAGCCCGGTTGAGCGGAGCCAAGAGACCCAGTACTTC
TRBV30	TRBJ2-6	-	-	CAWRPGSGANVLTF	TGTGCCTGGAGGCCCGGGTCTGGGGCCAACGTCCTGACTTTC
TRBV19	TRBJ1-6	TRBD1	once	CASSTDRGRSPLHF	TGTGCCAGTAGTACGGACAGGGGTCGCTCACCCCTCCACTTT
TRBV7-2	TRBJ1-3	-	-	CASSADSSSGNTIYF	TGTGCCAGCAGCGCGGACTCGAGCTCTGGAAACACCATATATTTT
TRBV2	TRBJ1-5	-	-	CAGGLTSNQPQHF	TGTGCCGGGGGACTCACTAGCAATCAGCCCCAGCATTTT
TRBV4-1	TRBJ2-7	TRBD1	-	CASSQHPGQASSYEQYF	TGCGCCAGCAGCCAACACCCGGGACAGGCAAGCTCCTACGAGCAGTACTTC
TRBV7-9	TRBJ1-2	-	-	CASSPPQVSDGYTF	TGTGCCAGCAGCCCCCCACAGGTGTCGGATGGCTACACCTTC
TRBV4-3	TRBJ1-6	-	-	CASSQEGGFLSSYNSPLHF	TGCGCCAGCAGCCAAGAGGGGGGTTTTCTGAGCTCCTATAATTCCCCCCTCCACTTT
TRBV4-1	TRBJ1-1	-	-	CASSQVLVSQGRSNTEAFF	TGCGCCAGCAGCCAAGTCCTGGTGAGTCAGGGGCGGTCGAACACTGAAGCTTTCTTT
TRBV5-6	TRBJ2-7	TRBD2	-	CASSSPGTRGSYEQYF	TGTGCCAGCAGCTCCCCCGGGACTAGAGGCTCCTACGAGCAGTACTTC
TRBV25-1	TRBJ2-3	-	-	CATNSRDTKTDTQYF	TGTGCCACCAACTCCCGGGACACCAAGACAGATACGCAGTATTTT
TRBV10-3	TRBJ2-7	TRBD1	-	CAISGTGQGAIYEQYF	TGTGCCATCAGTGGTACAGGACAGGGGGCGATCTACGAGCAGTACTTC
TRBV5-6	TRBJ1-2	-	-	CASSSPAGGDYGYTF	TGTGCCAGCAGCTCCCCGGCGGGTGGTGACTATGGCTACACCTTC
TRBV11-1	TRBJ2-7	TRBD2	-	CASRYTSGVGYEQYF	TGTGCCAGCAGATACACTAGCGGGGTCGGTTACGAGCAGTACTTC
TRBV18	TRBJ2-4	TRBD1	-	CASRDSENIQYF	TGTGCCAGCCGGGACAGCGAAAACATTCAGTACTTC
TRBV6-5	TRBJ2-6	-	-	CASSYRGSSGANVLTF	TGTGCCAGCAGTTACCGAGGGAGCTCTGGGGCCAACGTCCTGACTTTC
TRBV6-6	TRBJ1-3	-	-	CASSYTGSGNTIYF	TGTGCCAGCAGTTACACAGGGAGTGGAAACACCATATATTTT
TRBV2	TRBJ2-7	-	once	CASIGLFYEQYF	TGTGCCAGCATCGGACTCTTTTACGAGCAGTACTTC
TRBV6-6	TRBJ1-5	-	-	CASSPARDQPQHF	TGTGCCAGCAGCCCGGCTAGAGATCAGCCCCAGCATTTT
TRBV6-6	TRBJ2-1	TRBD1	-	CASSPDDRVFF	TGTGCCAGCAGCCCAGACGACAGGGTGTTCTTC
TRBV27	TRBJ1-2	TRBD1	few	CASSLGQGGYGYTF	TGTGCCAGCAGTCTTGGACAGGGGGGCTATGGCTACACCTTC
TRBV7-3	TRBJ2-2	-	few	CASSLESAGELFF	TGTGCCAGCAGCTTAGAGTCGGCCGGGGAGCTGTTTTTT
TRBV28	TRBJ2-3	TRBD1	-	CASKTGYLSALLTDTQYF	TGTGCCAGCAAGACAGGGTATCTATCCGCCTTACTCACAGATACGCAGTATTTT
TRBV2	TRBJ2-7	-	once	CASNNNPQGWYEQYF	TGTGCCAGCAACAACAATCCACAGGGATGGTACGAGCAGTACTTC
TRBV28	TRBJ1-5	-	-	CASSTGSNQPQHF	TGTGCCAGCAGCACGGGTAGCAATCAGCCCCAGCATTTT
TRBV28	TRBJ2-7	TRBD1	-	CASSLSGQGPEQYF	TGTGCCAGCAGTTTATCGGGACAGGGTCCCGAGCAGTACTTC
TRBV6-1	TRBJ2-7	-	-	CASSEELIGTYYEQYF	TGTGCCAGCAGTGAAGAGCTCATAGGGACATACTACGAGCAGTACTTC
TRBV4-3	TRBJ2-2	TRBD1	-	CASSQTGGGTGELFF	TGCGCCAGCAGCCAGACAGGGGGAGGGACCGGGGAGCTGTTTTTT
TRBV5-1	TRBJ2-7	TRBD2	-	CASSLVGIIAGQQYF	TGCGCCAGCAGCTTGGTGGGGATAATAGCGGGACAGCAGTACTTC
TRBV6-6	TRBJ2-5	-	-	CASSDRIRELQETQYF	TGTGCCAGCAGCGATAGGATCCGGGAGCTCCAAGAGACCCAGTACTTC
TRBV27	TRBJ1-2	-	-	CASSPLGQFNGYTF	TGTGCCAGCAGCCCTCTCGGACAGTTTAATGGCTACACCTTC
TRBV11-2	TRBJ2-7	-	few	CASSLDIPPYEQYF	TGTGCCAGCAGCCTGGACATTCCCCCCTACGAGCAGTACTTC
TRBV18	TRBJ1-5	TRBD1	-	CASTPDRGNQPQHF	TGTGCCAGCACACCGGACAGGGGCAATCAGCCCCAGCATTTT